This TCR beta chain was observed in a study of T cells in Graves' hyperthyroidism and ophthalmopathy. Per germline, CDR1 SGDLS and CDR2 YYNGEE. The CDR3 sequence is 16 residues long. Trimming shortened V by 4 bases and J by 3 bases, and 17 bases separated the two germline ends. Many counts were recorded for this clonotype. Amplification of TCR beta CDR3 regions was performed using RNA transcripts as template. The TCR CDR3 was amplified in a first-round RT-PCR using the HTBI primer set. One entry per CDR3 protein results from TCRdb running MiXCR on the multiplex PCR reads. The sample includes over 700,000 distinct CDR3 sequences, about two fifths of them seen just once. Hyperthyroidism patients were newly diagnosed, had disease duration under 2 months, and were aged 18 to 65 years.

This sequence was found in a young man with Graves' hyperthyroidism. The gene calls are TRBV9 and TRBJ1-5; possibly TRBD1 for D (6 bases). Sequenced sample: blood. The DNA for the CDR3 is TGTGCCAGCAGCCCCGGGGGACACGTCAACAATCAGCCCCAGCATTTT. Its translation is CASSPGGHVNNQPQHF.